The clone carrying this TCR beta chain has a handful of counts. What it binds is not known. The entry originates in a study of human T cells and chemical hapten exposure. Time point described: healthy volunteer bleed at 6 weeks. The template was total RNA from unfractionated whole blood. Unique molecular identifiers were linked by the library to individual cDNA molecules. Authors' methods: Ranging from about 20,000 to 700,000, TCR counts per sample had a median value of roughly 96,000. TCRdb processed the RACE reads anew with MiXCR; each CDR3 protein has one entry. The V and J calls were determined by TCRdb, not by the authors. Found here are tens of thousands of distinct CDR3 sequences, about 3.7% of them singletons; the top ten hold around 5.7%. This CDR3 is built from 16 residues. V dropped 3 bases and J dropped 6; count of bases not matched to a gene: 9. The germline V gene encodes CDR1 SGDLS and CDR2 YYNGEE.

Study-wide results and caveats: There was no change with DPC sensitization in TCRs above 1 in 1000 frequency.

This receptor was taken from a human donor in good health. Some clones in this sample may be carry-over from other donors' samples. The J gene is TRBJ1-5, the V gene TRBV9; 10 nucleotides agree with TRBD1. The specimen was whole blood. CDR3 protein: CASSGGGTGDAQPQHF. In DNA, the CDR3 is TGTGCCAGCAGCGGGGGGGGGACAGGGGATGCTCAGCCCCAGCATTTT.